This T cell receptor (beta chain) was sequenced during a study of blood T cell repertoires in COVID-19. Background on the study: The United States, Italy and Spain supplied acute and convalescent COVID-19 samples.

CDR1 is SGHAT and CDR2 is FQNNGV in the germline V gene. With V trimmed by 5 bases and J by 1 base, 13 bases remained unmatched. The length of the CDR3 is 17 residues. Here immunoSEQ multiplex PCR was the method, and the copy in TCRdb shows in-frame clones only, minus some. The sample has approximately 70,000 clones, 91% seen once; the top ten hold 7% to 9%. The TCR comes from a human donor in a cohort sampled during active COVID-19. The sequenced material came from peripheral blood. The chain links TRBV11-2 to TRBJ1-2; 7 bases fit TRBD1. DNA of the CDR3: TGTGCCAGCAGCAGCTTGGGGCCGGGACAGCATAACTATGGCTACACCTTC. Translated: CASSSLGPGQHNYGYTF.